The subject of this entry is one T cell receptor beta chain. Its antigen is not known. The sample is drawn from a study of monozygotic twins with inflammatory bowel disease. CDR3 length: 16 residues. The germline V gene encodes CDR1 GTSNPN and CDR2 SVGIG (reference sequence). Overall study findings and caveats: Differences in immunosuppressive treatment may have been a source of added variability in patient repertoires.

TCRdb re-called the 5' RACE reads and shows each CDR3 protein once, DNA omitted. This sample's clone table lists approximately 420,000 distinct CDR3 sequences. The sequence was collected from a human donor with ulcerative colitis or Crohn's disease, or a healthy co-twin of an affected twin (not recorded which). Sequences were obtained from blood. The V gene is TRBV30, the J gene TRBJ2-3; TCRdb selects TRBD2, and the lack of DNA leaves this call unchecked. The CDR3 reads CAWSSADSGIVDTQYF.